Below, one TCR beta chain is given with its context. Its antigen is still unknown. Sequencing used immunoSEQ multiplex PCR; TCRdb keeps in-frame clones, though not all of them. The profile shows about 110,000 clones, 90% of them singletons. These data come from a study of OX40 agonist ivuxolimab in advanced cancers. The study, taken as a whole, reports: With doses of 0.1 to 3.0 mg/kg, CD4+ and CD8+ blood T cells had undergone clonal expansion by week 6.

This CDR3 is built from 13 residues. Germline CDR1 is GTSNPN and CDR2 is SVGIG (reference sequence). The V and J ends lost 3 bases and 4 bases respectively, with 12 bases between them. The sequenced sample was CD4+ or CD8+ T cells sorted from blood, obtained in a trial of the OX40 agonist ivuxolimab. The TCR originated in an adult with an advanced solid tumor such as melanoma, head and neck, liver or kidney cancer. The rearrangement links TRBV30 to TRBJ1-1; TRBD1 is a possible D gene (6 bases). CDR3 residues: CAWRAGQITEAFF. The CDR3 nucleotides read TGTGCCTGGAGGGCCGGACAGATCACTGAAGCTTTCTTT.